This T cell receptor (beta chain) was recovered during a study of blood T cells in healthy people across ages. Together with a sample-barcoded 5' primer, a J-beta primer mix was included in a second PCR lasting about 7 to 12 cycles. All cDNA molecules were each tagged by a template-switch adaptor with 12 random nucleotides. Sequencing of every sample gave 2.5 million or more CDR3-containing paired-end reads. TCRdb itself ran the 5' RACE reads through MiXCR, one entry per CDR3 protein. The sample includes about 930,000 distinct CDR3 sequences, 25% to 35% seen only once; the top ten take more than 8.5%. Germline V gene data show CDR1 as MNHEY and CDR2 as SMNVEV (reference sequence). V lost 3 bases to trimming and J lost 1 base; unmatched junction nucleotides: 5. There are 15 residues in the CDR3. Total RNA amounts of at least 6 micrograms were extracted per sample. This sample also appeared in a second study, on T cells of mothers and their children. As that study records: RNA was extracted, and all of it went into cDNA synthesis at about 1.5 ug per 15 ul.

Specimen: blood. The TCR was taken from a woman between 40 and 50 years old in good health. The rearrangement joins TRBV27 to TRBJ2-7, with 8 bases fitting TRBD2. CDR3 bases: TGTGCCAGCAGTTTCCGGCGGGGGGATTCCTACGAGCAGTACTTC. Residues: CASSFRRGDSYEQYF.